The text below deals with one T cell receptor (beta chain). Its antigen is not identified. Constant-region reverse primers amplified full-length variable regions, followed by semi-nested Nested Universal Primer A PCR. TCRdb re-derived calls from the 5' RACE reads in MiXCR, one entry per CDR3 protein. The table records 20,000 to 25,000 distinct CDR3 sequences, roughly 29% of them present only once. V dropped 2 bases and J dropped 7 bases, with 15 bases sitting between them. Germline V gives CDR1 MNHEY, CDR2 SMNVEV (reference sequence). The CDR3 is 14 amino acids. Notes on the study in general: Tumor-infiltrating Treg TCR alpha and beta sequences overlapped most with tumor naive CD4+ T cells, then blood naive.

The TCR comes from a female donor with breast cancer. Sequencing was done on a sample of tumor-infiltrating naive CD4+ T cells sorted from the breast tumor. This sample's subset: naive CD4+ T cells, CD4+CD45RA+CD25-. The V call is TRBV27, the J call TRBJ2-7; TRBD1 or TRBD2 may be the D gene (5 bases each). CDR3 sequence reads: CASSLAAGAWEQYF. CDR3 in DNA: TGTGCCAGCAGTTTAGCGGCCGGGGCATGGGAGCAGTACTTC.